One and the same sample provided the 5 T cell receptor beta chains below, sequenced in a study of CD8+CD57+ T cells in acquired aplastic anemia. CDR3 and TCR beta VDJ profiling relied on a genomic DNA template. TCRdb recomputed calls from the reads with MiXCR, one row per CDR3 protein. The sample has about 220,000 distinct CDR3 sequences; roughly 35% are singletons. Material: sorted CD4+, CD8+, or CD8+CD57+ T cells (not recorded which) from PBMCs. All receptors come from a human donor in good health, serving as a control.

This clonotype was detected ten times or more. The J gene is TRBJ1-5, the V gene TRBV5-5; TRBD1 might be the D (5 bases). CDR1 SGHKS and CDR2 YYEKEE come from the germline V gene (reference sequence). CDR3 size: 14 residues. V lost 2 bases and J lost 5, with 11 bases in between. The CDR3 loop is CASSFGQGDQPQHF. In DNA form, the CDR3 reads TGTGCCAGCAGCTTCGGGCAGGGTGATCAGCCCCAGCATTTT.

The V gene is TRBV7-3, the J gene TRBJ2-5; D perhaps matches TRBD2 (5 bases). With the DNA end fitting TRBJ2-7 better, the J assignment may be wrong. This CDR3 is 13 amino acids long. The germline CDR1 and CDR2 sequences are SGHTA and FQGTGA. CDR3 coding DNA: TGTGCCAGCGGCCGGATGGCGGGCTACGAGCAGTACTTC. It is translated as CASGRMAGYEQYF.

This clonotype was observed at least ten times. This chain connects TRBV25-1 to TRBJ2-1; TRBD2 agrees at 10 bases. The junction had 4 bases not matched to a gene; V was cut back by 5 bases and J by 0 bases. Germline CDR1 reads MGHDK; CDR2 reads SYGVNS. This CDR3 comprises 16 residues. The CDR3 spells CASSPSGSSSYNEQFF. CDR3 bases: TGTGCCAGCAGTCCTAGCGGGAGTAGCTCCTACAATGAGCAGTTCTTC.

The chain links TRBV11-2 to TRBJ2-1; D gene ambiguous. Germline assignment: CDR1 SGHAT and CDR2 FQNNGV. The ends were cut back, 1 base at V and 7 bases at J, with 17 bases in the middle. The CDR3 extends over 16 amino acids. The CDR3 spells CASSLVTPHVTNEQFF. The CDR3 DNA follows: TGTGCCAGCAGCTTAGTTACCCCCCATGTTACTAATGAGCAGTTCTTC.

Comment on this clonotype: A much larger clone differs from this one at a single base, so this may be a read error. This rearrangement joins TRBV15 to TRBJ1-1; 9 bases are shared with TRBD1. The germline gives CDR1 LNHNV, CDR2 YYDKDF (reference sequence). The CDR3 is made up of 20 amino acids. The CDR3 DNA reads TGTGCCACCAGCAGAGGTTGGGGTTACTCACAGGGGGCGTCTGACACTGAAGCTTCCTTT. As protein: CATSRGWGYSQGASDTEASF.